This T cell receptor (beta chain) comes out of a study of control samples from healthy donors and cancer patients. Sequencing used immunoSEQ multiplex PCR; TCRdb keeps in-frame clones, though not all of them. The data hold some 120,000 clones, with around nine tenths observed a single time. Germline V gene sequence: CDR1 SQVTM, CDR2 ANQGSEA. This CDR3 region has 15 residues. V was clipped by 4 bases and J by 1 base, with 13 bases between them. The source is a man aged 25-45 years in good health. The chain has TRBV29-1 and TRBJ1-4, with D possibly matching TRBD1 (5 bases). Sequencing input: blood. In DNA, the CDR3 is TGCAGCGTTGGGCAGGGCTGGGGAACTAATGAAAAACTGTTTTTT. It is translated as CSVGQGWGTNEKLFF.